The clone carrying this T cell receptor (beta chain) was found once. Enrollees, roughly 18 to 90 years old, lived in about two dozen US areas. Germline CDR1 reads SGDLS; CDR2 reads YYNGEE. The CDR3 has 15 residues. The J segment lost 0 bases and the V segment lost 3 bases, leaving 4 bases of the junction unmatched. Sequenced by immunoSEQ multiplex PCR; TCRdb stores in-frame clones only, minus some. The table shows roughly 250,000 clones, with around 90% occurring only once. The sample is drawn from a study of blood T cell repertoires in COVID-19. V is TRBV9 and J is TRBJ2-3; 7 bases line up with TRBD2. The sequenced sample consisted of PBMCs or T cells enriched from blood (not recorded which). This TCR derives from a woman aged 45-59 years who had recovered from COVID-19. In nucleotides, the CDR3 is TGTGCCAGCAGCGCCGGGGACTATAGCACAGATACGCAGTATTTT. Translating gives CASSAGDYSTDTQYF.